This T cell receptor beta chain was obtained from a study of cytomegalovirus exposure and HLA in healthy donors (dated by TCRdb to about 2017). Looking at the study overall: An earlier analysis of under 600 of the donors reported 250 to 350 Gb of sequence data and 117 million unique TCR beta sequences from some 180 million T cells. Using immunosequencing, the study profiled T cell repertoires from fewer than 850 subjects and related those repertoires to cytomegalovirus serostatus. The later analysis used no new phenotypic data to find candidate immune exposures, relying instead on TCR beta sequences and their occurrence across donors. Every repertoire in the discovery cohort had been generated on one and the same sequencing platform. HLA typing included class I and class II loci at four-digit resolution. The number of typed donors differed by locus: 629-630 for A, B, C, DRB1 and DQB1; approximately 530 for DQA1; some 610 for DPA1; and around 450 for DPB1. Among the approximately 420 genotyped donors, roughly 80% belonged to the genetic ancestry cluster associated with self-reported Caucasian donors. To predict cytomegalovirus infection status, the study combined high-throughput TCR immunosequencing, statistical association of individual TCRs with disease status, and machine learning. On average, around 230,000 unique TCR beta nucleotide sequences were sequenced per donor among 398 genotyped donors of the cohort, with roughly 18% of those sequences being non-productive. Roughly 5 DR-DQ haplotypes were handled as single units for association and clustering, since linkage in the cohort was strong. Alongside the repertoire data, information on donor age, sex, ethnicity and CMV serostatus was compiled. In an earlier analysis of over 550 of the donors, high-throughput TCR beta sequencing was used to judge whether each TCR beta V gene segment behaved as functional or pseudogenic. A later analysis re-examined previously published TCR beta repertoires from roughly 650 donors and added high-resolution HLA genotyping to investigate patterns of TCR occurrence. The aim of the study was to test whether cataloging public T cell receptors could identify signatures of past pathogen exposure. In addition to the first cohort of approximately 650 subjects, a separate validation cohort of 120 different subjects was used. An early release that covered fewer than 750 HLA-typed donors contained approximately 300 gigabases of sequencing data and around 80 million unique TCR sequences. In a later genetic analysis, genome-wide SNP genotypes for about three fifths of the roughly 670 donors were used, and that subset was treated as a discovery cohort. Study-wide findings and limitations: Compared with the roughly 720-donor mean, donors in an Asian-associated ancestry cluster had fewer N-insertions in productive TCRs, according to a later genetic analysis. Only TCR beta chains were sequenced in this cohort, and the absence of alpha or paired-chain data limited detectable features. A group of highly shared sequence variants was considered likely to be a technical artifact of the sequencing pipeline. A few of the identified cytomegalovirus-associated TCR beta chains were confirmed in vitro to be specific for cytomegalovirus antigens. According to a later analysis, TCR association rates differed among HLA loci, with DRB1 alleles showing the most associated TCRs and HLA-C alleles showing the fewest. The classifier was reported to diagnose cytomegalovirus status with high specificity and sensitivity in both the original and validation cohorts. In an earlier analysis of 587 of the donors, most TCR beta V segments were observed in productive rearrangements about 87% or about 30% of the time, broadly matching IMGT annotations. It was suggested by the authors that the approach could potentially be generalized to other disease states and immunological phenotypes. The earlier analysis of approximately 540 of the donors excluded around 17 rarely observed V segments, including chromosome 9 orphons, because counts were too low. Across donors, most TCR sequences were observed very rarely, whereas some public TCRs were present in many individuals. Because the 87-base-pair reads could not distinguish some IMGT-functional V segments, including TRBV6-2 and TRBV6-3, those segments were excluded. The study listed approximately 160 TCR beta chains as associated with cytomegalovirus. In a later analysis, HLA-associated TCR beta chains showed more clonal expansion and lower generation probabilities than non-associated chains that were equally common. A further reported finding was that TCR beta sequences accurately predicted the HLA-A and HLA-B alleles for most subjects in the first cohort. Presence/absence analyses assumed roughly uniform sequencing depth across donors, an assumption that may not hold. In a later analysis, several top co-occurrence clusters were reported to appear linked to parvovirus B19, influenza, CMV and Epstein-Barr virus. Because HLA typing was missing for some donors at each locus, association tests included only the typed subset. An association between a missense DCLRE1C variant and V-gene and J-gene trimming of TCR beta chains was found in a later genetic analysis and replicated in an independent cohort. Linkage disequilibrium might explain the correlated functional status among segregating V segments, but an unknown experimental factor could not be ruled out. Strong co-occurrence of HLA alleles, especially DR and DQ, made assigning TCR associations to individual alleles difficult. A later analysis found that most CMV-associated TCR beta chains appeared HLA-restricted, with HLA associations seemingly driven largely by CMV exposure. A later analysis associated around 16,000 TCR beta sequences with specific HLA alleles at a false discovery rate of 0.05. Immune exposure information for the cohort was limited to CMV serostatus.

According to the germline V gene (reference sequence), CDR1 reads MNHNY and CDR2 reads SVGAGI. V drops 0 bases and J drops 7 bases, leaving 16 bases in between. Spanning cysteine to phenylalanine, the CDR3 consists of 16 amino acids. The sequence is cut down to CDR3 DNA, 48 bases in frame from base 1. The cohort comprised around 700 healthy bone marrow donors. At the time of sampling, all cohort members were nominally healthy, though unrecorded immune exposures were likely present. The donor tested CMV seropositive, placing the donor among the 289 seropositive members of the cohort. Each donor provided a peripheral blood sample, and peripheral blood mononuclear cells were used for TCR beta sequencing. The Qiagen DNeasy Blood Extraction Kit was used to extract genomic DNA from the blood cell samples. Regarding this clone: There is no known antigen for this receptor. No quality values exist for individual bases; no much larger clone is one base distant.

Libraries were constructed by the immunoSEQ multiplex PCR assay. The multiplex PCR relied on a mix of 60 forward primers for TCR Vbeta segments and 13 reverse primers for TCR Jbeta segments. A multiplex PCR assay on genomic DNA amplified the CDR3 region of rearranged TCR beta genes. Amplified TCR beta libraries were sequenced as 87-base-pair reads on the Illumina HiSeq System. The authors' analysis ran thus. A later analysis tallied approximately 87 million unique TCR beta chains across the 650 to 750 repertoires, and around 12 million of those chains were shared by two or more donors. To remove PCR and sequencing errors, raw reads were error-corrected and collapsed into unique sequences using a nearest-neighbor algorithm that merged closely related sequences. V, D and J gene segments were assigned by aligning CDR3 sequences to IMGT reference sequences. For a sequence to be retained, a match of at least six nucleotides was required to both a V gene segment and a J gene segment. Rearrangements were called productive when the CDR3 lacked stop codons and stayed in frame with V and J; all others were non-productive. CDR3 was defined by IMGT convention, running from the second conserved V-encoded cysteine to the conserved J-encoded phenylalanine. The earlier analysis of around 640 of the donors excluded sequences that lacked an unambiguous match to a single V gene segment. In an earlier analysis of about 590 of the donors, a V segment was called functional when productive rearrangements were above 56.7%, and segregating when the standard deviation between donors exceeded 5%. A statistical classification framework was developed to diagnose cytomegalovirus status using the catalog of TCR beta chain sequences. A later analysis assigned V and J genes by comparing TCR nucleotide sequences with IMGT/GENE-DB human TR gene sequences. The TCRdist pipeline was used in a later analysis to assign CDR3 sequences and most-parsimonious VDJ recombination scenarios. In a later analysis, every TCR beta chain was defined by the combination of its CDR3 amino acid sequence and its V-gene family, and reads without a unique V-gene family were dropped. A later analysis removed 592 highly shared, low-generation-probability nucleotide sequences to deal with suspected cross-contamination and a sequencing artifact. A later analysis calculated a clonal expansion index for each public chain from normalized within-repertoire ranks of inferred template counts. Generation probabilities in a later analysis came from a VDJ recombination model fitted to out-of-frame rearrangements, and those results were checked against IGoR. In a later analysis, hypergeometric tests were used to score TCR-TCR, TCR-HLA and TCR-CMV co-occurrence, with a repertoire-size bias correction applied to TCR pairs. In a later analysis, false discovery rates were estimated by permuting HLA or CMV assignments 20 times. A later analysis grouped co-occurring TCRs with DBSCAN, adding TCRdist sequence similarity when clustering within HLA-allele-positive subsets. Repertoires with fewer than 30,000 or more than 120,000 public chains were left out of co-occurrence clustering, as were about 5 repertoires with anomalous nucleotide sharing. The clones in this table, taken by TCRdb from immuneACCESS, are in-frame only. Not every clone is retained; where verified, under half of the shortfall comes from an unresolved V gene, and the cause of the rest is unknown. Clonal size and the V and J genes are those of that table, whereas D and trimming came from the DNA. The sample contains 100,000 or so clones, approximately 81% of them found a single time. 12% to 15% of the sample comes from the top ten.

This TCR was recovered from a male donor in good health and CMV-seropositive. What was sequenced was PBMCs. The chain is made from TRBV6-6 and TRBJ2-1; TRBD1 could be the D gene, as 6 bases match. This receptor has the CDR3 CASSYSNDRYWNEQFF. The base sequence is TGTGCCAGCAGTTACTCGAATGACAGGTATTGGAATGAGCAGTTCTTC.